A selection of T cell receptor beta chains follows, all from one sample in a study of regulatory T cells in long-lasting Graves disease. TCRdb re-analysed the multiplex PCR reads in MiXCR, keeping a single row per CDR3 protein. The data show 680,000 or so distinct CDR3 sequences, about 16% seen once. These data were also reused for a study on T cells in Graves' hyperthyroidism and ophthalmopathy.

This specimen consisted of peripheral blood mononuclear cells (PBMCs), obtained at new diagnosis, from a patient treated with antithyroid drugs. The receptors were sampled from a woman in her thirties with Graves disease. Both conserved end residues are part of each CDR3. Each record gives: CDR3 length, V gene, J gene, clone size, D gene, CDR3 DNA, CDR3 protein. The D gene is left open where the match is weak. Where a row states a size, it is once, few, many or the class of an expanded clone; other rows omit it.

>14|TRBV28|TRBJ2-7|many|NA
TGTGCCAGCAGTGGCCTGAGGGGCGTCGACGAGCAGTACTTC
CASSGLRGVDEQYF
>12|TRBV28|TRBJ1-2|many|NA
TGTGCCAGCAGTTTTAACTGGGGTGGCTACACCTTC
CASSFNWGGYTF
>14|TRBV30|TRBJ1-3|many|TRBD1
TGTGCCTGGAACCCAGGGGGATCAGGAAACACCATATATTTT
CAWNPGGSGNTIYF
>16|TRBV11-3|TRBJ2-1|NA|TRBD1
TGTGCCAGCAGCCCCCGGCGGACAGGTACCTACAATGAGCAGTCCTTC
CASSPRRTGTYNEQSF
>15|TRBV20-1|TRBJ1-5|NA|TRBD1
TGCAGTGCGGGAAGACAGGGGCGGCGCGGGCAGCCCCAGCATTTT
CSAGRQGRRGQPQHF
>13|TRBV9|TRBJ1-5|few|NA
TGTGCCAGCAGCGTAGGAGTTCGACAGCCCCAGCATTTT
CASSVGVRQPQHF
>16|TRBV3-1|TRBJ1-2|many|NA
TGTGCCAGCAGCCAAGTTTCGGCGGGGCGCGGCTATGGCTACACCTTC
CASSQVSAGRGYGYTF
>15|TRBV6-1|TRBJ1-4|many|TRBD1
TGTGCCAGCAGTGCGGCGACAGGGGGTCGTGAAAAACTGTTTTTT
CASSAATGGREKLFF
>13|TRBV6-2/TRBV6-3|TRBJ2-7|few|NA
TGTGCCAGCAGAAACAGGGATATGGACGAGCAGTACTTC
CASRNRDMDEQYF
>15|TRBV12-3/TRBV12-4|TRBJ1-4|many|TRBD1
TGTGCCAGCACCGAACAGCGACAGGGAGGTGAAAAACTGTTTTTT
CASTEQRQGGEKLFF
>15|TRBV15|TRBJ1-5|many|TRBD1
TGTGCCACCAGCGAAGGGACAGGAGGATATCAGCCCCAGCATTTT
CATSEGTGGYQPQHF
>17|TRBV7-2|TRBJ1-2|many|TRBD1
TGTGCCAGCAGCCCCCTCCCCGGACAGGGGAAGCAAGGAGGCTACACCTTC
CASSPLPGQGKQGGYTF
>14|TRBV30|TRBJ2-5|NA|NA
TGTGCCTGGAGTTGGGGGGGGGCGCGGGAGACCCAGTACTTC
CAWSWGGARETQYF
>14|TRBV19|TRBJ1-5|few|NA
TGTGCCAGTAGTGCACTAAGGGACAATCAGCCCCAGCATTTT
CASSALRDNQPQHF
>15|TRBV2|TRBJ1-5|many|TRBD1
TGTGCCAGCAGGGCCGACAGGGGGGCGAATCAGCCCCAGCATTTT
CASRADRGANQPQHF
>12|TRBV12-3/TRBV12-4|TRBJ1-1|many|TRBD1
TGTGCCAGCACCCTGACAGGGATTAAAGCTTTCTTT
CASTLTGIKAFF